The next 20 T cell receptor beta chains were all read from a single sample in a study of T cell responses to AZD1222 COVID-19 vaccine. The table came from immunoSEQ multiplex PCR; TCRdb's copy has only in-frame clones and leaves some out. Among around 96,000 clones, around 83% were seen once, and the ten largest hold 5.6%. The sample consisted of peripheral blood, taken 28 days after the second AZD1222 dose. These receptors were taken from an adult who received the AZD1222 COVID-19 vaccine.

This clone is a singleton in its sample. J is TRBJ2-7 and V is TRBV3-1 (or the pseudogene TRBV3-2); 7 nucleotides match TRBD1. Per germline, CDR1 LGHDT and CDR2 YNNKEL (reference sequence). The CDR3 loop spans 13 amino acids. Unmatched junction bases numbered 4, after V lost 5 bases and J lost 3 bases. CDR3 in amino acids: CASSVAGGYEQYF. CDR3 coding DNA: TGTGCCAGCAGCGTTGCAGGGGGCTACGAGCAGTACTTC.

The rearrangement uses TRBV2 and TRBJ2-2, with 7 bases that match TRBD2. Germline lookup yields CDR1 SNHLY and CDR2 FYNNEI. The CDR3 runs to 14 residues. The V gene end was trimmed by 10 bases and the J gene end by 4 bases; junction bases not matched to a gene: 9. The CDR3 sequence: CATNGGTITGELFF. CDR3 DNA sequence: TGTGCCACCAACGGGGGGACTATCACCGGGGAGCTGTTTTTT.

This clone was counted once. CDR3 nucleotide sequence: TGTGCCAGTAGTATAGATCTGCCTAGCGGGGGATACACAGATACGCAGTATTTT. Its translation is CASSIDLPSGGYTDTQYF. The genes are TRBV19 and TRBJ2-3; TRBD2 matches at 10 bases. V was pared by 0 bases and J by 2 bases, with 8 bases of the junction left unmatched. This CDR3 region has 18 residues. Germline V gene lookup returns CDR1 LNHDA and CDR2 SQIVND (reference sequence).

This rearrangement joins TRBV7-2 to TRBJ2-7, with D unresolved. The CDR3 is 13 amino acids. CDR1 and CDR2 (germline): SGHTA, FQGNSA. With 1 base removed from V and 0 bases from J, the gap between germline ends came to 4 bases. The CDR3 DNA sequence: TGTGCCAGCAGCTTAGGCGCCTCCTACGAGCAGTACTTC. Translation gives CASSLGASYEQYF.

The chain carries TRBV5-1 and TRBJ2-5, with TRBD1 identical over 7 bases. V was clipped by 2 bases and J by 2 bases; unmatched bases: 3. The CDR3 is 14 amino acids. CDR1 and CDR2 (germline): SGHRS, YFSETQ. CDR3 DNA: TGCGCCAGCAGCTTAGGACAGGTTCAAGAGACCCAGTACTTC. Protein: CASSLGQVQETQYF.

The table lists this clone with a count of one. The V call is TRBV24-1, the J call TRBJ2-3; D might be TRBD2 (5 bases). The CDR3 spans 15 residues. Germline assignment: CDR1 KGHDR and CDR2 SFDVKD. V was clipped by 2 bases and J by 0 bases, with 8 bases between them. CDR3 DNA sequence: TGTGCCACCAGTGATTATGAGGGTAGCACAGATACGCAGTATTTT. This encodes CATSDYEGSTDTQYF.

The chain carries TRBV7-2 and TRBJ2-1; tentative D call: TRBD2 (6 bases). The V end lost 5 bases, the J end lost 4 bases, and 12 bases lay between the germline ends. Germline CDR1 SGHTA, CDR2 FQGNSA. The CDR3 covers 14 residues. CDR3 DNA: TGTGCCAGCAGCCCCCAGCGGGTTTACAATGAGCAGTTCTTC. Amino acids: CASSPQRVYNEQFF.

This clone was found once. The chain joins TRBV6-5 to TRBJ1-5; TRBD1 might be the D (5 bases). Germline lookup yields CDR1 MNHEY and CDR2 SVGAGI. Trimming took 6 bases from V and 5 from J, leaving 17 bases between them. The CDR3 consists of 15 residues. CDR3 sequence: CASSPYGTVDQPQHF. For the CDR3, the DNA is TGTGCCAGCAGCCCATACGGGACGGTTGATCAGCCCCAGCATTTT.

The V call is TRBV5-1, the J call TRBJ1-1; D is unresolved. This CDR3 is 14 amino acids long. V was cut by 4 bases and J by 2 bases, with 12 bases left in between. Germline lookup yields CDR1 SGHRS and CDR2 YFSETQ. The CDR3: CASSPRGGNTEAFF. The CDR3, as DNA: TGCGCCAGCAGCCCCCGCGGAGGTAACACTGAAGCTTTCTTT.

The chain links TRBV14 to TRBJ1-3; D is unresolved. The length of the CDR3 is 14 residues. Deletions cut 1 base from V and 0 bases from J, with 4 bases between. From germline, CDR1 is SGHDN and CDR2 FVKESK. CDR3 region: CASSQGFSGNTIYF. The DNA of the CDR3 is TGTGCCAGCAGCCAAGGGTTCTCTGGAAACACCATATATTTT.

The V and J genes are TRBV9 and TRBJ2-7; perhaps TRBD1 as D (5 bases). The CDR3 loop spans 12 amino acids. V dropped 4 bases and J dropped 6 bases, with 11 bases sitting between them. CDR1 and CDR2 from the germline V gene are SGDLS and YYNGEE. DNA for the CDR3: TGTGCCAGCAGCCCCCATAGGGGCGAGCAGTACTTC. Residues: CASSPHRGEQYF.

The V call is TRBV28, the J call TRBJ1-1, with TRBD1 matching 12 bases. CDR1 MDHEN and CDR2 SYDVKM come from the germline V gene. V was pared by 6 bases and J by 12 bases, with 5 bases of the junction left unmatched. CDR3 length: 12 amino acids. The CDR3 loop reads CASSLGQGASFF. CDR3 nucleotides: TGTGCCAGCAGCCTGGGACAGGGGGCTTCTTTCTTT. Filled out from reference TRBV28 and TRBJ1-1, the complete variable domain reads DVKVTQSSRYLVKRTGEKVFLECVQDMDHENMFWYRQDPGLGLRLIYFSYDVKMKEKGDIPEGYSVSREKKERFSLILESASTNQTSMYLCASSLGQGASFFGQGTRLTVV.

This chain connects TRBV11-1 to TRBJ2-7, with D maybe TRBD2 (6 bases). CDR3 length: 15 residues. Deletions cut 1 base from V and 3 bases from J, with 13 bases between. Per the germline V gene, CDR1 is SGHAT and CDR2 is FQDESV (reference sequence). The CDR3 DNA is TGTGCCAGCAGCTTAGGCCAGGGAGGTGGCTACGAGCAGTACTTC. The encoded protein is CASSLGQGGGYEQYF.

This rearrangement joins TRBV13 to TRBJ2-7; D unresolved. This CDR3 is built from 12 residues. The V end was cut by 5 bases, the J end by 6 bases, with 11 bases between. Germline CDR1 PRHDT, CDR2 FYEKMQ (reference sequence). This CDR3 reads CASSITPREQYF. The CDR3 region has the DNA TGTGCCAGCAGCATCACTCCCCGCGAGCAGTACTTC.

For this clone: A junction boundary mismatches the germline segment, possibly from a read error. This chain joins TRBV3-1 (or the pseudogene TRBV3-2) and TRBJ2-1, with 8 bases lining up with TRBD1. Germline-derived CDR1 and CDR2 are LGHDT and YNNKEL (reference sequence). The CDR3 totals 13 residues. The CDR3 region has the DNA TGTGCCAGCAGCCAGAACGCCGGGACAGGTCCCCTCTTC. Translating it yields CASSQNAGTGPLF.

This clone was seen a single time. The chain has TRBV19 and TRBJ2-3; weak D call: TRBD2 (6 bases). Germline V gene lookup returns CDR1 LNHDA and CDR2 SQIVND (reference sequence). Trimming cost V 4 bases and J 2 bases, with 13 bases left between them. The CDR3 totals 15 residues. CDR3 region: CASSSGAGFTDTQYF. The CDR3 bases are TGTGCCAGTAGTAGCGGGGCGGGTTTCACAGATACGCAGTATTTT.

The CDR3 loop reads CASARQGMVNEQFF. CDR3 coding DNA: TGTGCCAGCGCCCGGCAGGGGATGGTCAATGAGCAGTTCTTC. The chain has TRBV7-3 and TRBJ2-1; possible D gene TRBD1, 6 bases. The V end was cut by 8 bases, the J end by 6 bases, with 17 bases between. Per the germline V gene, CDR1 is SGHTA and CDR2 is FQGTGA. The CDR3 totals 14 residues.

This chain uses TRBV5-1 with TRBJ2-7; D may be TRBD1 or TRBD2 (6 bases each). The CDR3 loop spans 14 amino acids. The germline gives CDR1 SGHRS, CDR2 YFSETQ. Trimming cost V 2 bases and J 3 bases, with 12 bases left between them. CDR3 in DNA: TGCGCCAGCAGCTTCTACGGGGGCGACTACGAGCAGTACTTC. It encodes CASSFYGGDYEQYF. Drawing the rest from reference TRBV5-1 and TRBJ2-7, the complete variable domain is KAGVTQTPRYLIKTRGQQVTLSCSPISGHRSVSWYQQTPGQGLQFLFEYFSETQRNKGNFPGRFSGRQFSNSRSEMNVSTLELGDSALYLCASSFYGGDYEQYFGPGTRLTVT.

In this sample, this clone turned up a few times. The CDR3 is CASTKGLAGAYYEQYF. Here the CDR3 DNA reads TGCGCCAGCACTAAGGGACTAGCGGGGGCGTACTACGAGCAGTACTTC. The chain couples TRBV23-1 to TRBJ2-7; 14 bases fit TRBD2. TRBV23-1 is known as an ORF, though its function is uncertain. The CDR3 totals 16 residues. V was clipped by 7 bases and J by 3 bases; unmatched bases: 8.

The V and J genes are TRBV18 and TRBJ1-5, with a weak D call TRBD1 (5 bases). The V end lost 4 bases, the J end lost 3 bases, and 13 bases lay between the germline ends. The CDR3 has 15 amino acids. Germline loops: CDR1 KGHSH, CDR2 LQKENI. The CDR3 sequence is CASSQGRGDNQPQHF. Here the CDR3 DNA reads TGTGCCAGCTCACAGGGTCGGGGGGACAATCAGCCCCAGCATTTT.